In its sample, the clone carrying this TCR beta chain was seen once. Antigen specificity is unknown. The table came from immunoSEQ multiplex PCR; TCRdb's copy has only in-frame clones and leaves some out. Here the sample spans over 45,000 clones, roughly 89% being singletons. This sample is drawn from a study of T cells in localized non-small cell lung cancer. Study-wide findings and caveats: Blood T cell density predicted longer survival; adjacent-lung clonality, shorter. Sequencing was restricted to one tumor region; therefore, heterogeneity remains possible. Researchers found a median around 59 of the top 100 tumor clones in adjacent lung. Measurement of T cell clonality placed uninvolved adjacent lung highest, above the level in tumor.

This CDR3 has 16 amino acids. CDR1 and CDR2 from the germline V gene are LGHNA and YSLEER. V lost 0 bases to trimming and J lost 0 bases; unmatched junction nucleotides: 4. The material sequenced was peripheral blood, taken before any cancer treatment. The V gene is TRBV4-3, the J gene TRBJ2-7; 8 positions agree with TRBD1. The sequence came from a man aged 40-75 years with stage I squamous cell lung carcinoma. CDR3 sequence: CASSQEWTGHSYEQYF. CDR3 in DNA: TGCGCCAGCAGCCAAGAGTGGACAGGGCACTCCTACGAGCAGTACTTC.